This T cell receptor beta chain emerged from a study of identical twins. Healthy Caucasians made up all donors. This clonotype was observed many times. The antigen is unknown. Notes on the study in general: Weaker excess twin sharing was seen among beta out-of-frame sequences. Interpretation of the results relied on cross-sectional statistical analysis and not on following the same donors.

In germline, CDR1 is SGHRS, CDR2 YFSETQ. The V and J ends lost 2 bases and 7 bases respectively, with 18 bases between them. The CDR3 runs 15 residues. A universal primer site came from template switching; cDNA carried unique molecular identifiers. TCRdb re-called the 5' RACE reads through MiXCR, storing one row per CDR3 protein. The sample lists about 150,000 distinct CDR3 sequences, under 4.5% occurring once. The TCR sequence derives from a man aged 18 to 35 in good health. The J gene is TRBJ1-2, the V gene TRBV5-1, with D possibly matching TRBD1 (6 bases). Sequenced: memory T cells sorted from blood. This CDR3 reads CASSLDPRDKPGYTF. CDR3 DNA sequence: TGCGCCAGCAGCTTAGACCCTAGGGACAAACCTGGCTACACCTTC.